This TCR beta chain originates from a study of OX40 agonist ivuxolimab in advanced cancers. Background on the study: Patients were treated with intravenous ivuxolimab, dosed at 0.01 to 10 mg/kg and infused every 2 weeks. Patients with hepatocellular carcinoma, melanoma, renal cell or head and neck cancer made up the dose-escalation patients.

Remarks on this clone: Its antigen remains unidentified.

General study results and limits: In CD8+ T cells, expanded clones were on average more numerous than in CD4+.

The CDR3 is made up of 13 amino acids. Method: immunoSEQ multiplex PCR; TCRdb's copy keeps in-frame clones and lacks some. The sample has roughly 77,000 clones; 81% are singletons. The sequences come from CD4+ or CD8+ T cells sorted from blood, collected in a trial of the OX40 agonist ivuxolimab. The clonotype was recovered from an adult with an advanced solid tumor such as melanoma, head and neck, liver or kidney cancer. The V and J genes are TRBV6-7 and TRBJ2-5; tentatively, D is TRBD2 (6 bases). Near its end, the DNA agrees better with TRBJ2-7, so the J call may be wrong. TRBV6-7 is placed among ORFs of uncertain function. CDR3 sequence: CASTLRGNYEQYF. DNA for the CDR3: TGTGCCAGCACCCTACGGGGGAACTACGAGCAGTACTTC.